This T cell receptor (beta chain) is drawn from a study of shared clonotypes between healthy human individuals. At the level of the study: Donors consisted of a couple of women and a few men between 18 and 49. The study, taken as a whole, reports: Among donors, sharing of clonotypes was expected to be affected by sequencing depth. A small donor pool kept down the genetic and exposure-history diversity that was represented.

Remarks on this clone: Its target is not known.

Genomic DNA per cell subset filled all wells of several immunoSEQ plates. Some clones are missing from TCRdb's copy, which holds only in-frame ones; the method was immunoSEQ multiplex PCR. This table has 450,000 or so clones, approximately 77% appearing once. Germline V lookup: CDR1 MNHEY, CDR2 SMNVEV (reference sequence). The CDR3 totals 14 residues. V was cut by 5 bases and J by 4 bases, with 12 bases left in between. The V gene is TRBV27, the J gene TRBJ1-5; possible D gene TRBD1, 6 bases. What was sequenced was PBMCs. The TCR was taken from a woman aged 40 to 50 in good health. Some clones in this sample may be carry-over from other donors' samples. CDR3 amino acids: CASSPNRDNQPQHF. CDR3 nucleotides: TGTGCCAGCAGTCCAAACAGGGATAATCAGCCCCAGCATTTT.